The T cell receptor (beta chain) under discussion was sequenced for a study of blood T cell repertoires in COVID-19. Source study methods: Amplification of reference gene primers was used by the study to estimate nucleated cell counts. Profiled with immunoSEQ multiplex PCR; TCRdb holds only in-frame clones, not every one. The V and J calls and clone size come from that table; D and trimming were worked out from the DNA. The sample shows approximately 190,000 clones, more than 75% of them seen only once. This clone was counted a few times. Patients in Seattle were enrolled during active infection, then followed longitudinally. Germline V gene sequence: CDR1 KGHSH, CDR2 LQKENI. The CDR3 sequence is 14 residues long. V lost 2 bases and J lost 2, with 9 bases in between.

The sample consisted of peripheral blood. V and J are TRBV18 and TRBJ2-5; D perhaps matches TRBD1 (5 bases). The receptor was derived from a woman aged 60-75 years with COVID-19, enrolled during active disease. The CDR3 loop is CASSPGATQETQYF. As DNA, the CDR3 is TGTGCCAGCTCACCAGGGGCTACGCAAGAGACCCAGTACTTC.